This T cell receptor (beta chain) derives from a study of T cells after yellow fever vaccination (dated by TCRdb to 2018 to 2020). Describing the broader study: The SMART-Seq v4 Ultra Low Input RNA kit was used to prepare libraries from fractions with low cell numbers. Blood was drawn at multiple timepoints before and after primary and secondary immunization, with bulk PBMC replicates and cell subsets isolated. The cohort comprised two healthy male donors, one aged 18 to 30 and one aged 30 to 40 years. To follow T-cell clones before and after primary and booster YFV17D yellow fever vaccination, bulk TCR alpha and beta repertoires were sequenced over time. What the research found in general, with its limitations: FACS-sorted repertoires could contain abundant contaminating clonotypes from the bulk population, so computational filtering was required. Most clones expanded after primary vaccination were re-detected after the booster (about 96% of CD4 and approximately 89% of CD8), suggesting broad memory maintenance. Because only two donors were included in the study, the extent to which the findings can be generalized is limited. A small share of clonotypes occurred in both CD4 and CD8 compartments, likely arising from convergent recombination. Compared with the primary T-cell response, the secondary T-cell response was weaker but faster, peaking on day 5 rather than day 15.

With regard to this clonotype: Its recognized antigen is unknown. Base qualities are not recorded, but no much larger clone differs from it by a single base.

In the paper's terms, the treatment or condition label means: live attenuated yellow fever vaccine strain. Two biological replicates of bulk PBMCs were collected at each blood-draw timepoint. PBMCs were isolated from peripheral blood using a standard Ficoll-Paque protocol. RNA was extracted with TriZol from bulk PBMCs, CD4 and CD8 fractions, and dextramer-positive and dextramer-negative fractions. As encoded in the germline V gene, CDR1 is MRHNA while CDR2 is SNTAGT. Trimming removed 6 bases from V and 2 bases from J; the gene matches leave 12 bases unexplained. Including the terminal cysteine and phenylalanine, the CDR3 comprises 19 residues. CDR3 DNA only is kept here, 57 bases in frame from base 1. Sequencing took place on an Illumina NovaSeq 6000. Synthesis of TCR cDNA relied on 5'RACE template switching, a step that introduced a universal primer site along with unique molecular identifiers. Priming of cDNA synthesis was performed from both the TCR alpha and TCR beta constant segments. Library amplification involved two PCR steps, and the second step added sample barcodes and sequencing adapters. Sequencing of libraries was performed on Illumina HiSeq 2500 (2x100 bp) or NovaSeq (2x150 bp). In the original analysis: Reads were demultiplexed and collapsed into UMI consensus sequences with MIGEC, and V(D)J alignment was performed with MiXCR. Vaccine-responding clonotypes were identified with edgeR using replicate PBMC samples, with FDR below 0.01 and a log2 fold change above 5 up to day 15 being required. CD4 or CD8 identity was assigned to each bulk clonotype according to whether the clonotype was present at higher abundance in the sequenced CD4 repertoire or the sequenced CD8 repertoire. The public reads were quality trimmed at Q25 with fastp and then assembled into clones with MiXCR by TCRdb, keeping productive beta chains. Rows are combined by CDR3 protein, so each entry shows the most common genes and DNA. TCRdb's processing, not the authors' own work, is the source of the V and J calls. This sample comprises 250,000 to 400,000 distinct CDR3 sequences, over 3.5% of them detected only once. The top ten clonotypes cover approximately 19% of the sample.

Sample: PBMCs, taken 15 days after the yellow fever booster vaccination. The receptor comes from a young man who received the YFV17D yellow fever vaccine. Recombination connected TRBV6-4 to TRBJ2-3; 15 of the junction bases match TRBD2. The CDR3 reads as follows: CASRGLAGGIKRNTDTQYF. Here is the DNA: TGTGCCAGCAGGGGACTAGCGGGGGGAATAAAACGTAACACAGATACGCAGTATTTT.